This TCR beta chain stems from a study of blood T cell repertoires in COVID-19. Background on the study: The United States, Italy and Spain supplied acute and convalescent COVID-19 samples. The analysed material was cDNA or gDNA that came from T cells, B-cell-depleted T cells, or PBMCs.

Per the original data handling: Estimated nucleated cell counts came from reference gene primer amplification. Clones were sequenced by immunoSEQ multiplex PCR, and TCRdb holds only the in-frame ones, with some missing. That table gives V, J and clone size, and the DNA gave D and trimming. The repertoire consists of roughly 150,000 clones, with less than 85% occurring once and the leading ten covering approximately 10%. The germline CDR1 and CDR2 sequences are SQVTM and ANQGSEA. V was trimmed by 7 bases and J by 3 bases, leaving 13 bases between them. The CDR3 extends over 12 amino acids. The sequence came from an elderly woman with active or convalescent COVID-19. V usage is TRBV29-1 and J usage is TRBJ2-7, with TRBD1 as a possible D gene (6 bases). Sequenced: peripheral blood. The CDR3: CSAIGQSYEQYF. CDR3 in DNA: TGCAGCGCCATCGGACAGAGCTACGAGCAGTACTTC.